This is a list of T cell receptor beta chains from one sample in a study of blood T cells in healthy people across ages. TCRdb passed the 5' RACE reads through MiXCR, listing each CDR3 protein once. The profile shows 650,000 to 900,000 distinct CDR3 sequences, around 62% of them singletons. Sequencing was done on a sample of blood. These receptors all stem from a man aged 30-40 years in good health. CDR3s include the opening cysteine and the closing phenylalanine or tryptophan. A D gene is named only where the DNA matches it firmly. Clone size is not always given. Where it is, it says once, few, many or a class for expanded clones.

CSARSGAGMGGYTF	TGCAGTGCTAGATCAGGGGCGGGGATGGGAGGCTACACCTTC	TRBV20-1	NA	TRBJ1-2	NA
CASSPGTSGITGELFF	TGTGCCAGCAGTCCCGGGACTAGCGGCATCACCGGGGAGCTGTTTTTT	TRBV6-6	NA	TRBJ2-2	TRBD2
CSGRGGWNIQYF	TGCAGCGGGAGGGGCGGGTGGAACATTCAGTACTTC	TRBV29-1	NA	TRBJ2-4	NA
CASSSPGTGCSYEQYF	TGTGCCAGCAGTTCGCCCGGGACAGGTTGCTCCTACGAGCAGTACTTC	TRBV6-2/TRBV6-3	NA	TRBJ2-7	TRBD1
CASSPLVGPSTDTQYF	TGTGCCAGCTCACCACTAGTGGGGCCCAGCACAGATACGCAGTATTTT	TRBV18	NA	TRBJ2-3	NA
CASSPQWYEQYF	TGTGCCAGCAGTCCTCAGTGGTACGAGCAGTACTTC	TRBV28	few	TRBJ2-7	NA
CASSQDRVTYNEQFF	TGTGCCAGCAGCCAAGACAGGGTAACCTACAATGAGCAGTTCTTC	TRBV3-1	few	TRBJ2-1	NA
CASSSPRGAWGYNEQFF	TGTGCCAGCAGCTCCCCCCGGGGGGCATGGGGTTACAATGAGCAGTTCTTC	TRBV6-2/TRBV6-3	few	TRBJ2-1	NA
CASSRRASGGNEQYF	TGTGCCAGCAGCCGCCGGGCTAGCGGGGGGAATGAGCAGTACTTC	TRBV7-2	NA	TRBJ2-7	TRBD2
CASSGTGYEQYF	TGTGCCAGCAGTGGAACAGGGTACGAGCAGTACTTC	TRBV7-9	NA	TRBJ2-7	NA
CASSQDTRPTYEQYF	TGCGCCAGCAGCCAAGATACGCGGCCGACCTACGAGCAGTACTTC	TRBV4-3	NA	TRBJ2-7	NA
CASSRSGQNPIQYF	TGTGCCAGCAGCCGCTCGGGACAGAACCCCATTCAGTACTTC	TRBV7-2	NA	TRBJ2-4	TRBD1
CASSAWGQAGSTDTQYF	TGTGCCAGCAGCGCCTGGGGACAAGCGGGGTCCACAGATACGCAGTATTTT	TRBV7-3	NA	TRBJ2-3	NA
CASSQDIRAGQPQHF	TGTGCCAGCAGCCAAGATATCAGGGCTGGTCAGCCCCAGCATTTT	TRBV3-1	NA	TRBJ1-5	NA
CASSVDGEGIQYF	TGTGCCAGCAGCGTAGATGGGGAGGGCATTCAGTACTTC	TRBV9	few	TRBJ2-4	TRBD2
CSARDGNYGYTF	TGCAGTGCTAGGGACGGAAACTATGGCTACACCTTC	TRBV20-1	NA	TRBJ1-2	NA
CASSPLRGNTDTQYF	TGTGCCAGCAGCCCGCTGCGGGGGAACACAGATACGCAGTATTTT	TRBV11-2	few	TRBJ2-3	TRBD2
CSVYPGPGMNTEAFF	TGCAGCGTGTATCCGGGACCGGGGATGAACACTGAAGCTTTCTTT	TRBV29-1	NA	TRBJ1-1	NA
CATSPAGGNEKLFF	TGTGCCACCAGCCCCGCGGGGGGTAATGAAAAACTGTTTTTT	TRBV15	once	TRBJ1-4	NA
CASSLVVGAGANVLTF	TGTGCCAGCAGCTTAGTAGTCGGGGCTGGGGCCAACGTCCTGACTTTC	TRBV7-2	NA	TRBJ2-6	NA
CASSLSRDSGANVLTF	TGTGCCAGCAGTTTATCCCGGGACTCTGGGGCCAACGTCCTGACTTTC	TRBV27	few	TRBJ2-6	NA
CSATTSGRPYEQYF	TGCAGTGCTACGACTAGCGGGAGACCCTACGAGCAGTACTTC	TRBV20-1	NA	TRBJ2-7	TRBD2
CASTPGGGPPDTQYF	TGTGCCAGCACCCCTGGGGGGGGACCCCCAGATACGCAGTATTTT	TRBV12-3/TRBV12-4	NA	TRBJ2-3	TRBD2
CASSKGTVRETQYF	TGTGCCAGCAGCAAAGGGACAGTAAGAGAGACCCAGTACTTC	TRBV2	NA	TRBJ2-5	TRBD1
CSARDGLAGIYEQYF	TGCAGTGCTAGAGATGGACTAGCGGGGATCTACGAGCAGTACTTC	TRBV20-1	many	TRBJ2-7	TRBD2
CASSYDWAGELFF	TGTGCCAGCAGTTACGATTGGGCCGGGGAGCTGTTTTTT	TRBV28	NA	TRBJ2-2	NA
CASSREVGNLNSPLHF	TGTGCCAGCAGTCGCGAAGTCGGAAATCTTAATTCACCCCTCCACTTT	TRBV7-2	once	TRBJ1-6	NA
CSVEDWADTDTQYF	TGCAGCGTTGAAGATTGGGCGGACACAGATACGCAGTATTTT	TRBV29-1	few	TRBJ2-3	NA
CASSLDWKRGGLRQFF	TGTGCCAGCAGCTTAGATTGGAAGCGGGGGGGCCTAAGGCAGTTCTTC	TRBV11-2	NA	TRBJ2-1	TRBD2
CASSPLRALEETQYF	TGTGCCAGCAGCCCCCTTCGAGCGTTAGAAGAGACCCAGTACTTC	TRBV7-2	NA	TRBJ2-5	NA
CASSQVGGEKLFF	TGTGCCAGCAGCCAAGTCGGCGGCGAAAAACTGTTTTTT	TRBV3-1	NA	TRBJ1-4	NA
CASSLSPGARREQYF	TGTGCCAGCAGTTTATCGCCGGGGGCGCGGCGAGAGCAGTACTTC	TRBV27	NA	TRBJ2-5	NA
CASSFLGSWGEQYF	TGTGCCAGCAGCTTCCTAGGGAGCTGGGGGGAGCAGTACTTC	TRBV5-6	NA	TRBJ2-4	NA
CAGSPTHGYTF	TGTGCCGGCAGTCCAACGCATGGCTACACCTTC	TRBV7-2	NA	TRBJ1-2	NA
CASSQASPTGHLGEQYF	TGTGCCAGCAGCCAAGCCTCCCCGACCGGACACCTGGGCGAGCAGTACTTC	TRBV3-1	NA	TRBJ2-7	NA
CASSYSPSGGPHEQYF	TGTGCCAGCAGTTACTCGCCTAGCGGGGGACCCCATGAGCAGTACTTC	TRBV6-5	few	TRBJ2-5	TRBD2
CASSQGTGTGGYDEQFF	TGCGCCAGCAGCCAAGGGACCGGGACAGGGGGCTATGATGAGCAGTTCTTC	TRBV4-3	NA	TRBJ2-1	TRBD1
CASTPGQGVTNEKLFF	TGCGCCAGCACCCCCGGTCAGGGGGTAACTAATGAAAAACTGTTTTTT	TRBV10-2	NA	TRBJ1-4	TRBD1
CASSYSPSLAGDTDTQYF	TGTGCCAGCAGTTACTCGCCTTCACTAGCGGGGGATACAGATACGCAGTATTTT	TRBV6-5	NA	TRBJ2-3	TRBD2
CASSPGTSGGYTF	TGTGCCAGCAGTCCAGGGACATCGGGAGGCTACACCTTC	TRBV6-4	NA	TRBJ1-2	NA
CASSVDLGADTQYF	TGTGCCAGCAGCGTCGACCTGGGGGCAGATACGCAGTATTTT	TRBV7-3	NA	TRBJ2-3	NA
CATSRETGFNEKLFF	TGTGCCACCAGCAGAGAGACAGGGTTCAATGAAAAACTGTTTTTT	TRBV15	NA	TRBJ1-4	TRBD1
CASSYSQGKGGYGYTF	TGTGCCAGCAGTTATAGCCAGGGGAAAGGGGGCTATGGCTACACCTTC	TRBV27	once	TRBJ1-2	NA
CASSRQGQLREKLFF	TGTGCCAGCAGCCGCCAGGGGCAACTAAGAGAAAAACTGTTTTTT	TRBV6-5	few	TRBJ1-4	NA
CAISESKSSSYNEQFF	TGTGCCATCAGTGAGTCGAAGTCTAGCTCCTACAATGAGCAGTTCTTC	TRBV10-3	NA	TRBJ2-1	NA
CASSLYNRMNGYTF	TGTGCCAGCAGTTTATATAACCGAATGAATGGCTACACCTTC	TRBV28	NA	TRBJ1-2	NA
CASSDRGAYEQYF	TGTGCCAGCAGTGACAGGGGGGCCTACGAGCAGTACTTC	TRBV2	few	TRBJ2-7	NA
CASSPGISSYEQYF	TGTGCCAGCAGTCCAGGGATTAGCTCCTACGAGCAGTACTTC	TRBV28	few	TRBJ2-7	NA
CASRLFGETQYF	TGTGCCAGCAGACTATTCGGAGAGACCCAGTACTTC	TRBV7-2	NA	TRBJ2-5	NA
CASSQDRAGPTGEQFF	TGCGCCAGCAGCCAAGATAGGGCGGGGCCCACGGGTGAGCAGTTCTTC	TRBV4-3	NA	TRBJ2-1	NA
CASRKDSLNEKLFF	TGTGCCAGCAGGAAGGACAGCCTCAATGAAAAACTGTTTTTT	TRBV6-1	NA	TRBJ1-4	NA
CASRSGQGHEQYF	TGTGCCAGCAGAAGTGGACAGGGCCACGAGCAGTACTTC	TRBV6-6	NA	TRBJ2-7	TRBD1
CSVEAPGDGYTF	TGCAGCGTTGAAGCCCCTGGGGATGGCTACACCTTC	TRBV29-1	NA	TRBJ1-2	NA
CASSYSTQSYQETQYF	TGTGCCAGCAGTTACTCGACACAGTCCTACCAAGAGACCCAGTACTTC	TRBV6-2/TRBV6-3	NA	TRBJ2-5	NA
CASSLGRENGEQYF	TGTGCCAGCAGCTTGGGCAGGGAAAATGGCGAGCAGTACTTC	TRBV13	few	TRBJ2-7	NA
CSARGGKRQPQHF	TGCAGTGCTAGAGGGGGCAAGAGGCAGCCCCAGCATTTT	TRBV20-1	few	TRBJ1-5	NA
CSASDRGLKGEDTQYF	TGCAGTGCTAGCGACCGGGGCCTAAAGGGCGAAGATACGCAGTATTTT	TRBV20-1	few	TRBJ2-3	NA
CASSQAGLPSSYNEQFF	TGTGCCAGCAGCCAAGCGGGACTTCCGAGCTCCTACAATGAGCAGTTCTTC	TRBV4-2	many	TRBJ2-1	NA
CAISVIDRRGGETQYF	TGTGCCATCAGTGTGATTGACAGGAGGGGGGGAGAGACCCAGTACTTC	TRBV10-3	few	TRBJ2-5	NA
CSARRQGGLANTEAFF	TGCAGTGCAAGGAGACAGGGTGGTTTGGCGAACACTGAAGCTTTCTTT	TRBV20-1	NA	TRBJ1-1	TRBD1